The 7 T cell receptor beta chains below all came from one sample that was sequenced in a study of CXCR3-negative and CXCR3-positive naive CD8 T cells. Antigens for these TCRs are unknown. General observations from the study: Hydrophobicity of TRB CDR3s was greater in CXCR3-positive naive cells than in CXCR3-negative naive cells.

cDNA libraries for TRB were generated by 5' RACE incorporating UMI labels. Using the 5' RACE reads, TCRdb records one entry per CDR3 protein without DNA. The listing records some 150,000 distinct CDR3 sequences. The sample comprised naive CXCR3+ CD8+ T cells from blood. As for subset: CD45RO-CCR7+CD27+CD95- naive CD8+ T cells expressing CXCR3 (TNR3+). These receptors were obtained from a human donor in good health. Some clones in this sample may be carry-over from other donors' samples.

The J gene is TRBJ1-2, the V gene TRBV20-1; no DNA is available, so the TRBD1 call from TCRdb remains unchecked. There are 13 residues in the CDR3. CDR1 DFQATT and CDR2 SNEGSKA come from the germline V gene (reference sequence). The CDR3 spells CSVRTGGLYGYTF.

The chain employs TRBV20-1 and TRBJ2-3; TCRdb's D call of TRBD2 is untestable without DNA. Germline V gives CDR1 DFQATT, CDR2 SNEGSKA (reference sequence). The CDR3 loop spans 13 amino acids. CDR3 residues: CSARGGVTYTQYF.

The V call is TRBV2, the J call TRBJ2-3; TCRdb proposes TRBD1, but this gene call is untestable without DNA. This CDR3 comprises 19 residues. The germline gives CDR1 SNHLY, CDR2 FYNNEI. Here the CDR3 reads CARSENGVIGPVRGDTQYF.

J is TRBJ2-6 and V is TRBV21-1; TCRdb reports TRBD2, a call that lacks DNA to check it against. TRBV21-1 is classified as a pseudogene. This CDR3 comprises 21 residues. The chain's CDR3 is CASSKAQGYGGYYSGANVLTF.

The chain combines TRBV7-9 with TRBJ1-2. The CDR3 covers 14 residues. Germline V gives CDR1 SEHNR, CDR2 FQNEAQ (reference sequence). CDR3 in amino acids: CASSTPGANYGYTF.

The chain carries TRBV5-1 and TRBJ1-6. This CDR3 is 14 amino acids long. CDR1 SGHRS and CDR2 YFSETQ come from the germline V gene. Here the CDR3 reads CASSIGGNNSPLHF.

The chain links TRBV19 to TRBJ2-2. The germline V gene encodes CDR1 LNHDA and CDR2 SQIVND (reference sequence). The CDR3 contains 13 residues. This CDR3 reads CASILSATGELFF.